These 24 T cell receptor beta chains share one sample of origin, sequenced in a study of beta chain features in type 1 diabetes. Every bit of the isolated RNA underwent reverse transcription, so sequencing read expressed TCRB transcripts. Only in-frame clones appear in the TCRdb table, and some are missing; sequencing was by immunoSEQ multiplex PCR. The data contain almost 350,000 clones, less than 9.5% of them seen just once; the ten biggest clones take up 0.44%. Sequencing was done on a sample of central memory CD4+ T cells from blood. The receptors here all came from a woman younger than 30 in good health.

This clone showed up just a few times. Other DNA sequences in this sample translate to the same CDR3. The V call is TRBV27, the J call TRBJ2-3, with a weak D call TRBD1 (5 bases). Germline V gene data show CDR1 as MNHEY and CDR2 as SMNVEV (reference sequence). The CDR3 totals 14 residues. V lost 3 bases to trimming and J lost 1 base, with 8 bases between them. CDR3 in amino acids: CASSLTARTDTQYF. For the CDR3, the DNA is TGTGCCAGCAGTTTGACAGCCCGCACAGATACGCAGTATTTT.

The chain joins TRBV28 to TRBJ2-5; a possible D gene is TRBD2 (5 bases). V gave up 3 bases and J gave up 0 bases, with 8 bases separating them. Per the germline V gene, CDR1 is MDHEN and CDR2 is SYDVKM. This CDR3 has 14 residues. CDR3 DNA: TGTGCCAGCAGTTTCGGAGGCCACCAAGAGACCCAGTACTTC. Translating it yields CASSFGGHQETQYF.

CDR3 bases: TGCAGCGGGGAGGTCCTAGCAACAGATACGCAGTATTTT. Protein product: CSGEVLATDTQYF. The rearrangement uses TRBV29-1 and TRBJ2-3; D may be TRBD2 (6 bases). The CDR3 covers 13 residues. Trimming left V 7 bases short and J 3 bases short, with 14 bases between. CDR1 SQVTM and CDR2 ANQGSEA come from the germline V gene.

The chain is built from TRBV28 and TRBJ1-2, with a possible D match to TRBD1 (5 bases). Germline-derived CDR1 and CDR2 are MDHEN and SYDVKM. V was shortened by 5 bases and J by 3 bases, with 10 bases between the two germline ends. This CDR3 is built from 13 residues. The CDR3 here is CASSKGRDYGYTF. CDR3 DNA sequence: TGTGCCAGCAGTAAAGGCAGGGACTATGGCTACACCTTC.

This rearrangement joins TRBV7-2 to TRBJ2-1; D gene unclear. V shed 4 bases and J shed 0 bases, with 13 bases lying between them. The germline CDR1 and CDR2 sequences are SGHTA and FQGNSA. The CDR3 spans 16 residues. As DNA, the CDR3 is TGTGCCAGCAGCTCGACCGAACCACTCTCCTACAATGAGCAGTTCTTC. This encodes CASSSTEPLSYNEQFF.

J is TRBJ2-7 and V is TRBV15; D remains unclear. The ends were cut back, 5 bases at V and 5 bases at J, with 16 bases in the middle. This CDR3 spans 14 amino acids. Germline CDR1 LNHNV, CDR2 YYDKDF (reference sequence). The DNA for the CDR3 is TGTGCCACCAGCGGTACGGCCGGTGGGGACGAGCAGTACTTC. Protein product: CATSGTAGGDEQYF.

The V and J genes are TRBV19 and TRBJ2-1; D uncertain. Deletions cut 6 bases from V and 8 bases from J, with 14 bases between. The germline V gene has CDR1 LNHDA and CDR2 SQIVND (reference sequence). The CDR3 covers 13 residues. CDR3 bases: TGTGCCAGTAGCCACCCCGGAGCCCATGAGCAGTTCTTC. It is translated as CASSHPGAHEQFF. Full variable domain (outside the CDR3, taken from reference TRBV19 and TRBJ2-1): DGGITQSPKYLFRKEGQNVTLSCEQNLNHDAMYWYRQDPGQGLRLIYYSQIVNDFQKGDIAEGYSVSREKKESFPLTVTSAQKNPTAFYLCASSHPGAHEQFFGPGTRLTVL.

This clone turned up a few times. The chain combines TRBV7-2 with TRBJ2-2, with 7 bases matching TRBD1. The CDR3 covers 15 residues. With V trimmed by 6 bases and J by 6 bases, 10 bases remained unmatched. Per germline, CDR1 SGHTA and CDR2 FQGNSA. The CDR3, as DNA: TGTGCCAGCAGTCCGCAGGGGGTAATCGCCGGGGAGCTGTTTTTT. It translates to CASSPQGVIAGELFF.

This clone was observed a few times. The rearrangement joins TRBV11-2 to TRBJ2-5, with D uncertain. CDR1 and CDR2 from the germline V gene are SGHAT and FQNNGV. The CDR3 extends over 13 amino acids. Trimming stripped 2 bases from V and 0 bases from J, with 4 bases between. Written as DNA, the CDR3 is TGTGCCAGCAGCTTATGGAACCAAGAGACCCAGTACTTC. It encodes CASSLWNQETQYF. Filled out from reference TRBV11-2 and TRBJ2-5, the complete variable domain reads EAGVAQSPRYKIIEKRQSVAFWCNPISGHATLYWYQQILGQGPKLLIQFQNNGVVDDSQLPKDRFSAERLKGVDSTLKIQPAKLEDSAVYLCASSLWNQETQYFGPGTRLLVL.

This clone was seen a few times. As DNA, the CDR3 is TGTGCCAGCAGCTTAGGTCTGCCGGCCGTCTACGAGCAGTACTTC. This encodes CASSLGLPAVYEQYF. The V and J genes are TRBV7-2 and TRBJ2-7; D is unclear. This CDR3 contains 15 residues. Germline V lookup: CDR1 SGHTA, CDR2 FQGNSA. The V end was cut by 1 base, the J end by 3 bases, with 13 bases between.

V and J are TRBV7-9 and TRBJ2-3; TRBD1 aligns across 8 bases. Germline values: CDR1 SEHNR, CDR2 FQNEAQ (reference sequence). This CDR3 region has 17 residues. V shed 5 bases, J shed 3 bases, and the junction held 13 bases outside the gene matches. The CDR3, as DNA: TGTGCCAGCAGCATCGGAGGACAGGGCCAGAGGACAGATACGCAGTATTTT. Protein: CASSIGGQGQRTDTQYF.

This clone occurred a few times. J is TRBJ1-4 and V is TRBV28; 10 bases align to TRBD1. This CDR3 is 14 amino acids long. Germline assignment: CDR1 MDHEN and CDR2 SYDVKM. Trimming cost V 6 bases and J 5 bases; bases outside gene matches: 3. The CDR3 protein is CASRRQGANEKLFF. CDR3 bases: TGTGCCAGCAGACGACAGGGGGCGAATGAAAAACTGTTTTTT.

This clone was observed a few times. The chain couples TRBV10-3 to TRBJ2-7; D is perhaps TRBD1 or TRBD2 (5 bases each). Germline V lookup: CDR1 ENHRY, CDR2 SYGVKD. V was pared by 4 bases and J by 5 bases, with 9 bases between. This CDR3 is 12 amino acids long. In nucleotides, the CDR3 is TGTGCCATCAGTGTAAGAGGGGACGAGCAGTACTTC. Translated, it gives CAISVRGDEQYF.

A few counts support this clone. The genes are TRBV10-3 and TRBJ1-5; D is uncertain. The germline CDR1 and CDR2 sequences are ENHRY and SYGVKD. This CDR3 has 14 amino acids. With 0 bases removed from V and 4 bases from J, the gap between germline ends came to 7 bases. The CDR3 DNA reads TGTGCCATCAGTGAGTCGAGCAGGAATCAGCCCCAGCATTTT. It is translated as CAISESSRNQPQHF.

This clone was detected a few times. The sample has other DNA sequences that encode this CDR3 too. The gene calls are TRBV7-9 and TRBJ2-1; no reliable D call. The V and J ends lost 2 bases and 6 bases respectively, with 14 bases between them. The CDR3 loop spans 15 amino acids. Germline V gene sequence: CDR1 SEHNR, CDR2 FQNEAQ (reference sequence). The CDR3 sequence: CASSLQTGISNEQFF. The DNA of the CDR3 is TGTGCCAGCAGCTTACAGACTGGGATCAGCAATGAGCAGTTCTTC.

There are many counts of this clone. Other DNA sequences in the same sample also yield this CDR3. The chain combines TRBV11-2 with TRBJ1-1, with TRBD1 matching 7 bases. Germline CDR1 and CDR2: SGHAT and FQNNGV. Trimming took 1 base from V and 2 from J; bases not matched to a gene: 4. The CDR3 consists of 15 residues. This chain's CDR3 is CASSLGGTANTEAFF. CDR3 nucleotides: TGTGCCAGCAGCTTAGGGGGGACAGCTAACACTGAAGCTTTCTTT.

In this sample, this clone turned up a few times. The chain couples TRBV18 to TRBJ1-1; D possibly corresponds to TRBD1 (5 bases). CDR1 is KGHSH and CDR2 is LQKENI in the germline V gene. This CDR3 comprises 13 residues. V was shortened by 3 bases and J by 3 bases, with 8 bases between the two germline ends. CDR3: CASSPGRDTEAFF. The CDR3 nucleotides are TGTGCCAGCTCACCGGGCAGGGACACTGAAGCTTTCTTT.

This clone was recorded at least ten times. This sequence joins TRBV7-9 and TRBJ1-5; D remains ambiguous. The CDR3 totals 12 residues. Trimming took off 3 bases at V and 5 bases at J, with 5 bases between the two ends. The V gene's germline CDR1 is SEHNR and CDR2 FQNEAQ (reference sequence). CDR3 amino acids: CASSFPHQPQHF. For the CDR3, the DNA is TGTGCCAGCAGCTTTCCACATCAGCCCCAGCATTTT.

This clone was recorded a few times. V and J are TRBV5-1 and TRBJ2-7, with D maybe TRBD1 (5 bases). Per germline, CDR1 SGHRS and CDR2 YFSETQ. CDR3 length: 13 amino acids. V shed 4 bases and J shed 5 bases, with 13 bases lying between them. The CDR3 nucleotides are TGCGCCAGCAGCCTCCAGCAGGGCGACGAGCAGTACTTC. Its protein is CASSLQQGDEQYF.

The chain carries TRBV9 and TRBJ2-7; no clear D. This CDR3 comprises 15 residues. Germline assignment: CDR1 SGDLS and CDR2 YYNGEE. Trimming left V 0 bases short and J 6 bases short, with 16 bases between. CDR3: CASSVDPAADREQYF. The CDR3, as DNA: TGTGCCAGCAGCGTAGATCCCGCGGCAGACCGCGAGCAGTACTTC.

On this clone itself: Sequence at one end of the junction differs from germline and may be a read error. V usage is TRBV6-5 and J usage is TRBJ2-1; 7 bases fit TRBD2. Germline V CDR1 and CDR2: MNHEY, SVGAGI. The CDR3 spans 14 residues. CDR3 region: CASKRDSGYSEQFF. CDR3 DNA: TGTGCCAGCAAGCGGGACTCCGGATACAGTGAGCAGTTCTTC.

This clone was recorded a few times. CDR3 sequence (DNA): TGTGCCAGCAGCCAAGTACGGGATGGAGAGCAGTACTTC. Protein: CASSQVRDGEQYF. The chain recombines TRBV14 with TRBJ2-7; perhaps TRBD2 as D (5 bases). The CDR3 sequence is 13 residues long. The germline V gene has CDR1 SGHDN and CDR2 FVKESK. Trimming stripped 1 base from V and 7 bases from J, with 11 bases between.

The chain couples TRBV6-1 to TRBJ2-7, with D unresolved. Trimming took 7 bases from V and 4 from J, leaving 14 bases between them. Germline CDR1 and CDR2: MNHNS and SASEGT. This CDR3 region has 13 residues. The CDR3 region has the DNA TGTGCCAGCAAGGGCCGGGTGACGTACGAGCAGTACTTC. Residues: CASKGRVTYEQYF.

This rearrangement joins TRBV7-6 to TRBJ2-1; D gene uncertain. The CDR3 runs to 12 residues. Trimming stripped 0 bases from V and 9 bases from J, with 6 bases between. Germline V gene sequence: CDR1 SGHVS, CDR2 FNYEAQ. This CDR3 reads CASSLAGSEQFF. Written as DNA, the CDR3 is TGTGCCAGCAGCTTAGCCGGATCTGAGCAGTTCTTC. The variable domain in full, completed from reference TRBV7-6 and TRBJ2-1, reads GAGVSQSPRYKVTKRGQDVALRCDPISGHVSLYWYRQALGQGPEFLTYFNYEAQQDKSGLPNDRFSAERPEGSISTLTIQRTEQRDSAMYRCASSLAGSEQFFGPGTRLTVL.